A single sample gave rise to the 10 T cell receptor beta chains below, sequenced in a study of T cell responses to AZD1222 COVID-19 vaccine. Method: immunoSEQ multiplex PCR; TCRdb's copy keeps in-frame clones and lacks some. Among about 150,000 clones listed, about 95% were seen once. Source: peripheral blood, taken on day 0 of AZD1222 vaccination. The receptors come from an adult in good health.

This chain links TRBV28 with TRBJ2-2; 7 positions agree with TRBD2. The CDR3 runs 14 residues. Germline values: CDR1 MDHEN, CDR2 SYDVKM. V lost 5 bases, J lost 5 bases, and 5 bases stayed unmatched. CDR3 nucleotide sequence: TGTGCCAGCAGTGGCGGGAGCCGGACCGGGGAGCTGTTTTTT. This encodes CASSGGSRTGELFF.

The chain is built from TRBV5-1 and TRBJ2-2, with TRBD2 as a possible D gene (5 bases). V was shortened by 2 bases and J by 6 bases, with 14 bases between the two germline ends. The CDR3 sequence is 15 residues long. Germline V lookup: CDR1 SGHRS, CDR2 YFSETQ. Here the CDR3 reads CASSFTASQAGELFF. CDR3 bases: TGCGCCAGCAGCTTTACGGCTAGCCAGGCCGGGGAGCTGTTTTTT.

This chain connects TRBV11-2 to TRBJ1-5; perhaps TRBD1 as D (6 bases). Germline V gene sequence: CDR1 SGHAT, CDR2 FQNNGV. CDR3 size: 15 residues. V was cut by 2 bases and J by 2 bases, with 10 bases left in between. CDR3 protein: CASSLIPGGNQPQHF. The CDR3 DNA follows: TGTGCCAGCAGCTTAATCCCAGGGGGCAATCAGCCCCAGCATTTT.

The table lists this clone with a count of one. The chain carries TRBV7-9 and TRBJ2-1, with 7 bases identical to TRBD1. Germline V CDR1 and CDR2: SEHNR, FQNEAQ (reference sequence). V was clipped by 5 bases and J by 0 bases; unmatched bases: 4. The CDR3 loop spans 15 amino acids. CDR3 protein: CASSGRDSSYNEQFF. The CDR3 DNA reads TGTGCCAGCAGCGGCCGGGACAGCTCCTACAATGAGCAGTTCTTC.

V usage is TRBV12-3 or TRBV12-4 and J usage is TRBJ1-1; maybe TRBD1 (5 bases). V lost 8 bases and J lost 0, with 7 bases in between. This CDR3 has 12 amino acids. This CDR3 is CASGRVNTEAFF. The CDR3 DNA reads as TGTGCCAGCGGCAGGGTGAACACTGAAGCTTTCTTT.

The V and J genes are TRBV12-5 and TRBJ2-7; tentative D call: TRBD1 (5 bases). Per the germline V gene, CDR1 is LGHNT and CDR2 is FRNRAP. The ends were cut back, 6 bases at V and 3 bases at J, with 9 bases in the middle. This CDR3 comprises 12 residues. The chain's CDR3 is CASGHDSYEQYV. In nucleotides, the CDR3 is TGTGCTAGTGGCCACGACAGCTACGAGCAGTACGTC.

The V and J genes are TRBV5-1 and TRBJ1-2; TRBD1 agrees at 9 bases. The CDR3 has 15 amino acids. Germline values: CDR1 SGHRS, CDR2 YFSETQ. The trim removed 5 bases at V and 5 bases at J, leaving 10 bases unmatched. The CDR3 region is CASSLEGQGLYGYTF. The DNA of the CDR3 is TGCGCCAGCAGTCTCGAGGGACAGGGTTTATATGGCTACACCTTC.

The V gene is TRBV3-1 (or the pseudogene TRBV3-2), the J gene TRBJ2-1, with 13 positions matching TRBD2. Germline trimming cut 1 base from V and 6 bases from J; bases unmatched to any gene: 6. This CDR3 region has 17 residues. Germline V CDR1 and CDR2: LGHDT, YNNKEL (reference sequence). CDR3: CASSQAPGLAGSNEQFF. CDR3 sequence (DNA): TGTGCCAGCAGCCAAGCCCCGGGACTAGCGGGAAGCAATGAGCAGTTCTTC.

The genes are TRBV12-1 and TRBJ2-1; TRBD1, as called in the table, went unchecked against the DNA. TRBV12-1 is given as a pseudogene. This CDR3 has 14 residues. The CDR3 sequence: CASSFVGPTNEQFF. CDR3 sequence (DNA): TGTGCCAGCAGCTTTGTTGGCCCCACCAATGAGCAGTTCTTC.

This chain uses TRBV19 with TRBJ1-2; 9 bases line up with TRBD1. This CDR3 is built from 13 residues. Germline CDR1 LNHDA, CDR2 SQIVND (reference sequence). V trimming: 4 bases; J trimming: 4 bases; junction bases outside the gene matches: 1. In DNA, the CDR3 is TGTGCCAGTAGTAGGGGACAGGGCTATGGCTACACCTTC. Translation gives CASSRGQGYGYTF.